This T cell receptor (beta chain) was found in a study of blood T cell repertoires in COVID-19. Study summary: Donors in the United States, Italy and Spain gave samples during acute or convalescent COVID-19. T cells, B-cell-depleted T cells, or PBMCs supplied cDNA or gDNA.

Germline CDR1 is MNHNS and CDR2 is SASEGT. The CDR3 is made up of 15 amino acids. The V gene end was trimmed by 5 bases and the J gene end by 6 bases; junction bases not matched to a gene: 6. In the original processing: Amplification of reference gene primers provided the estimated nucleated cell counts. Some clones are missing from TCRdb's copy, which holds only in-frame ones; the method was immunoSEQ multiplex PCR. Clonal size and the V and J genes are those of that table, whereas D and trimming came from the DNA. The repertoire holds 250,000 to 350,000 clones, with about 88% as singletons. The sample consisted of peripheral blood. The receptor's source is a woman aged 55-70 years with acute or convalescent COVID-19. The chain couples TRBV6-1 to TRBJ2-1, with 11 bases lining up with TRBD1. The CDR3 protein is CASSTLGTGGNEQFF. The CDR3 nucleotides are TGTGCCAGCAGTACTTTAGGGACAGGGGGCAATGAGCAGTTCTTC.